This TCR beta chain is drawn from a study of blood T cell repertoires in COVID-19. Across the study: Both acute and convalescent COVID-19 samples were obtained from the United States, Italy and Spain. PBMCs, B-cell-depleted T cells, or T cells were the source of the cDNA or gDNA that made up the material.

Authors' data handling: Nucleated cell number was recorded as an estimate derived from reference gene primer amplification. Clones were sequenced by immunoSEQ multiplex PCR, and TCRdb holds only the in-frame ones, with some missing. That table gives V, J and clone size, and the DNA gave D and trimming. The table includes about 200,000 clones, almost 90% detected once. V trimming: 4 bases; J trimming: 4 bases; junction bases outside the gene matches: 6. This CDR3 spans 13 amino acids. Germline values: CDR1 GTSNPN, CDR2 SVGIG (reference sequence). This receptor was obtained from a man between 18 and 35 years old with active or convalescent COVID-19. Specimen: peripheral blood. The chain couples TRBV30 to TRBJ2-7; TRBD2 matches at 8 bases. The CDR3 sequence: CAWMYGGGYEQYF. The CDR3 DNA follows: TGTGCCTGGATGTACGGGGGGGGTTACGAGCAGTACTTC.